This T cell receptor beta chain was sequenced during a study of OX40 agonist ivuxolimab in advanced cancers. Study details: Ivuxolimab was delivered to patients intravenously every 2 weeks at doses spanning 0.01 to 10 mg/kg. Overall study results and limits: Partial responders treated at 0.1-3.0 mg/kg exhibited clonal expansion among the lowest measured. Researchers did not determine the expanded peripheral T cells' antigen specificity.

Cycle 7 day 1, cycle 4 day 1, and baseline were the timepoints at which blood was sampled. Germline loops: CDR1 SGHRS, CDR2 YFSETQ. V was clipped by 1 base and J by 3 bases; unmatched bases: 4. The CDR3 is made up of 16 amino acids. Clones were read by immunoSEQ multiplex PCR, and TCRdb kept only the in-frame ones, dropping some. The sample has around 60,000 clones; 87% are singletons. On this clone itself: As yet, its antigen is unknown.

The sample in question was CD4+ or CD8+ T cells sorted from blood, obtained in a trial of the OX40 agonist ivuxolimab. The chain employs TRBV5-1 and TRBJ2-3, with 11 bases that match TRBD2. This TCR was recovered from an adult with an advanced solid tumor such as melanoma, head and neck, liver or kidney cancer. This chain's CDR3 is CASSLRVAGGTDTQYF. DNA of the CDR3: TGCGCCAGCAGCTTGAGAGTAGCGGGAGGGACAGATACGCAGTATTTT.